Detailed here is one T cell receptor (beta chain). Its antigen is still unknown. This specimen comes from a study of T cell repertoires in cytomegalovirus infection. The germline CDR1 and CDR2 sequences are SGHRS and YFSETQ. This CDR3 region has 16 residues. The V and J ends lost 2 bases and 0 bases respectively, with 12 bases between them. TCRdb re-derived calls from the reads in MiXCR, one entry per CDR3 protein. The data hold some 110,000 distinct CDR3 sequences, with more than 25% observed a single time. The sequencing used CD8+ T cells from cultured PBMCs, collected from culture after CMV antigen stimulation. This clonotype was obtained from a human donor in good health (CMV status not recorded). Some clones in this sample may be carry-over from other donors' samples. This rearrangement joins TRBV5-1 to TRBJ1-5; D unclear. The CDR3 sequence is CASSLTGPYSNQPQHF. The CDR3 coding sequence is TGCGCCAGCAGCTTAACGGGCCCCTATAGCAATCAGCCCCAGCATTTT.